The 10 T cell receptor beta chains listed next were all sequenced from one sample in a study of cytomegalovirus exposure and HLA in healthy donors. 13 Jbeta primers and 60 Vbeta primers were used for the PCR. The assay was immunoSEQ multiplex PCR, and TCRdb's table has in-frame clones only and misses some. The sample carries about 160,000 clones, around 84% recorded once. Specimen: PBMCs. The receptors stem from a man younger than 35 in good health and CMV-seronegative.

This clone was seen once. J is TRBJ2-1 and V is TRBV9, with D tentatively TRBD1 (6 bases). This CDR3 contains 16 residues. Germline CDR1 SGDLS, CDR2 YYNGEE. The V gene lost 0 bases and the J gene lost 6 bases, with 16 bases spanning the gap. The CDR3 nucleotides are TGTGCCAGCAGCGTAGGCGGTACAGGGAGCTCCAATGAGCAGTTCTTC. Translation: CASSVGGTGSSNEQFF.

The chain links TRBV10-3 to TRBJ1-1; possibly TRBD1 for D (6 bases). The CDR3 runs to 12 residues. The germline V and J ends were trimmed by 5 bases and 5 bases, with 9 bases remaining between them. Germline V CDR1 and CDR2: ENHRY, SYGVKD. CDR3 sequence: CAISQGTTEAFF. CDR3 DNA sequence: TGTGCCATCAGTCAGGGGACGACTGAAGCTTTCTTT.

The V call is TRBV29-1, the J call TRBJ2-1; tentatively, D is TRBD2 (6 bases). The CDR3 length is 13 residues. From germline, CDR1 is SQVTM and CDR2 ANQGSEA. The V gene lost 7 bases and the J gene lost 3 bases, with 13 bases spanning the gap. The CDR3 spells CSGRGNLYNEQFF. The CDR3 region has the DNA TGCAGCGGTCGCGGGAACCTCTACAATGAGCAGTTCTTC.

The chain uses TRBV5-8 and TRBJ1-6; no clear D gene. Trimming stripped 3 bases from V and 0 bases from J, with 4 bases between. This CDR3 has 14 amino acids. Germline values: CDR1 SGHTS, CDR2 YDEGEE. For the CDR3, the DNA is TGTGCCAGCAGCTCCAGCTCCTATAATTCACCCCTCCACTTT. Translated, it gives CASSSSSYNSPLHF.

V is TRBV9 and J is TRBJ1-3; D remains ambiguous. The CDR3 has 14 amino acids. Trimming shortened V by 0 bases and J by 4 bases, and 8 bases separated the two germline ends. Germline CDR1 and CDR2: SGDLS and YYNGEE. The CDR3 sequence is CASSVGGQGNTIYF. In nucleotides, the CDR3 is TGTGCCAGCAGCGTAGGCGGTCAGGGAAACACCATATATTTT.

The chain employs TRBV15 and TRBJ2-3; D unresolved. Trimming stripped 6 bases from V and 3 bases from J, with 4 bases between. This CDR3 is 11 amino acids long. The germline V gene encodes CDR1 LNHNV and CDR2 YYDKDF (reference sequence). The CDR3 loop is CATSTTDTQYF. The CDR3 nucleotides are TGTGCCACCAGTACTACAGATACGCAGTATTTT.

The gene calls are TRBV6-6 and TRBJ2-2, with TRBD1 matching over 9 bases. The V gene's germline CDR1 is MNHNY and CDR2 SVGAGI (reference sequence). The CDR3 covers 16 residues. The V segment lost 5 bases and the J segment 1 base; nucleotides outside the gene matches: 5. This chain's CDR3 is CASSTPGQGNTGELFF. The CDR3 region has the DNA TGTGCCAGCAGTACGCCGGGACAGGGGAACACCGGGGAGCTGTTTTTT.

The CDR3 coding sequence is TGTGCCAGCAGAAGACGGGGGGCGCCGGGACTAGGGGGAGAGAGGAGCACAGATACGCAGTATTTT. It translates to CASRRRGAPGLGGERSTDTQYF. The chain links TRBV2 to TRBJ2-3; 8 bases align to TRBD2. Germline trimming cut 6 bases from V and 0 bases from J; bases unmatched to any gene: 26. The CDR3 spans 22 residues. Looked up from germline, CDR1 is SNHLY and CDR2 is FYNNEI. Full variable domain (remainder filled in from reference TRBV2 and TRBJ2-3): EPEVTQTPSHQVTQMGQEVILRCVPISNHLYFYWYRQILGQKVEFLVSFYNNEISEKSEIFDDQFSVERPDGSNFTLKIRSTKLEDSAMYFCASRRRGAPGLGGERSTDTQYFGPGTRLTVL.

This CDR3 reads CASRSDYLSYEQYF. CDR3 DNA sequence: TGTGCCAGCAGATCGGACTACCTATCCTACGAGCAGTACTTC. V usage is TRBV6-1 and J usage is TRBJ2-7; D is possibly TRBD2 (6 bases). This CDR3 is built from 14 residues. Germline CDR1 and CDR2: MNHNS and SASEGT. V was pared by 6 bases and J by 1 base, with 13 bases between.

The chain links TRBV7-9 to TRBJ2-3; 9 bases are shared with TRBD1. CDR3 size: 15 residues. The germline CDR1 and CDR2 sequences are SEHNR and FQNEAQ (reference sequence). The V segment lost 7 bases and the J segment 6 bases; nucleotides outside the gene matches: 11. The CDR3 nucleotides are TGTGCCAGCACTACCGAACAGGGGGCTAAGGATACGCAGTATTTT. As protein: CASTTEQGAKDTQYF.